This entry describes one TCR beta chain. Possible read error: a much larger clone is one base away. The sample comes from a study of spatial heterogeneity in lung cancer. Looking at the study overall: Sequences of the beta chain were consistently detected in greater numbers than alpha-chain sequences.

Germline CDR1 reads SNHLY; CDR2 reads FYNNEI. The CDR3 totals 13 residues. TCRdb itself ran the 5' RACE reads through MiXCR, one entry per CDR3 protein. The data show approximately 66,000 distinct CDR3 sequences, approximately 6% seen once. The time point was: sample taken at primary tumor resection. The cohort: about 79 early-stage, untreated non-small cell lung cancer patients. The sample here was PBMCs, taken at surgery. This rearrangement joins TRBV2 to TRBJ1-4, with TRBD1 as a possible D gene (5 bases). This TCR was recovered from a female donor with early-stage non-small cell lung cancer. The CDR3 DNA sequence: TGTGCCGGCAGAGGGACCGGTAATTTGGGACTGTTTTTT. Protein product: CAGRGTGNLGLFF.